These T cell receptor beta chains were read from a single sample in a study of a mutant IDH1 vaccine in newly diagnosed glioma. Using immunoSEQ multiplex PCR, the repertoire was profiled, and TCRdb retains in-frame clones only, with some absent. Among 98,000 or so clones listed, about 90% were seen once. Source: PBMCs, taken from a glioma patient treated with radiotherapy, temozolomide or both. These receptors all come from a woman in her forties or fifties with glioma. Each CDR3 is given with its conserved first and last residue.

CDR3	V	J	length
CASSSFRDRVGYGYTF	TRBV2	TRBJ1-2	16
CSVEGVQGAYNEQFF	TRBV29-1	TRBJ2-1	15
CASKGGIAGNTIYF	TRBV2	TRBJ1-3	14
CASSSTSGNTGELFF	TRBV2	TRBJ2-2	15
CASMRTGGLGAFF	TRBV6-1	TRBJ1-1	13
CASSPGKNTEAFF	TRBV2	TRBJ1-1	13
CASRGGTGGKNSPLHF	TRBV5-1	TRBJ1-6	16
CASSVGVGELFF	TRBV9	TRBJ2-2	12
CASSARQLYNSPLHF	TRBV7-2	TRBJ1-6	15
CASSVSSQGNYGYTF	TRBV9	TRBJ1-2	15
CASSLGQGETQYF	TRBV9	TRBJ2-5	13
CASSAKMVSYNEQFF	TRBV5-6	TRBJ2-1	15
CASSEDQGRQPQHF	TRBV6-1	TRBJ1-5	14
CASSSPGQPQHF	TRBV28	TRBJ1-5	12
CASSPRTGRNEQFF	TRBV9	TRBJ2-1	14
CASSFPLVTDYGYTF	TRBV28	TRBJ1-2	15
CASSIGVMNTEAFF	TRBV5-4	TRBJ1-1	14
CAISEPGQRTYEQYF	TRBV10-3	TRBJ2-7	15
CASRPYRDTEAFF	TRBV6-5	TRBJ1-1	13
CASGSFGTGNTEAFF	TRBV27	TRBJ1-1	15
CASNLDRTSTGELFF	TRBV5-1	TRBJ2-2	15
CASSREQDAAFF	TRBV9	TRBJ1-1	12
CASSFGTEAYEQYF	TRBV11-2	TRBJ2-7	14
CASRFDRGESGYTF	TRBV6-5	TRBJ1-2	14
CASRPRGTRLNEQFF	TRBV7-8	TRBJ2-1	15
CAIRDPQGPYEQYF	TRBV10-3	TRBJ2-7	14
CSVEGPGGRTEAFF	TRBV29-1	TRBJ1-1	14
CAWRGSGHSGNTIYF	TRBV30	TRBJ1-3	15
CASSTGTGRLPFQPQHF	TRBV19	TRBJ1-5	17
CASSLSSQGEAFF	TRBV28	TRBJ1-1	13
CASSPRDPGTDTQYF	TRBV27	TRBJ2-3	15
CASSYSSGRDEQYF	TRBV6-6	TRBJ2-7	14